This TCR beta chain was recovered during a study of blood T cell repertoires in COVID-19. The V gene's germline CDR1 is MNHEY and CDR2 SVGAGI. This CDR3 spans 12 amino acids. V lost 9 bases and J lost 1, with 9 bases in between. Participant age was roughly 18 to 100 years, and participants resided in 24 US areas. Sequencing used immunoSEQ multiplex PCR; TCRdb keeps in-frame clones, though not all of them. The data contain hundreds of thousands of clones, 85% to 90% of them seen just once; the ten biggest clones take up about 1.1%. The V gene is TRBV6-5, the J gene TRBJ1-2; D gene unclear. This receptor was identified in a man aged 25 to 40 who had recovered from COVID-19. Sequenced sample: PBMCs or T cells enriched from blood (not recorded which). The CDR3, as DNA: TGTGCCAGTTCTAATTTTAACTATGGCTACACCTTC. As protein: CASSNFNYGYTF.